The 20 T cell receptor beta chains below were found in one sample sequenced in a study of identical twins. TCRdb passed the 5' RACE reads through MiXCR, listing each CDR3 protein once. The sample yields about 900,000 distinct CDR3 sequences, more than 9% seen once. The same data also went into a second study, on yellow fever vaccine responses in identical twins.

The sequenced sample was PBMCs. The source of these receptors is a woman aged 18 to 35 in good health.

This clonotype appeared a few times. V is TRBV18 and J is TRBJ2-7; 8 bases agree with TRBD1. From germline, CDR1 is KGHSH and CDR2 LQKENI. There are 14 residues in the CDR3. J lost 7 bases, V lost 4 bases, and 9 bases had no gene match. CDR3: CASSLSGGAGEQYV. DNA of the CDR3: TGTGCCAGCTCACTATCAGGGGGCGCAGGGGAGCAGTACGTC.

The DNA for the CDR3 is TGTGCCAGCTCACCGTCGCAGGGGGCATATCAGTACGTC. Its translation: CASSPSQGAYQYV. This chain connects TRBV18 to TRBJ2-7; 8 bases line up with TRBD1. Germline CDR1 reads KGHSH; CDR2 reads LQKENI. This CDR3 region has 13 residues. The junction had 8 bases not matched to a gene; V was cut back by 3 bases and J by 10 bases.

In its sample, this clonotype was seen a few times. The rearrangement uses TRBV7-6 and TRBJ1-4; D not resolved. CDR1 and CDR2 from the germline V gene are SGHVS and FNYEAQ. The V end lost 1 base, the J end lost 7 bases, and 7 bases lay between the germline ends. The CDR3 consists of 13 residues. CDR3 protein: CASSLVAVEKLFF. CDR3 nucleotides: TGTGCCAGCAGCTTAGTGGCAGTTGAAAAACTGTTTTTT. The complete variable domain, with remaining parts taken from reference TRBV7-6 and TRBJ1-4, reads GAGVSQSPRYKVTKRGQDVALRCDPISGHVSLYWYRQALGQGPEFLTYFNYEAQQDKSGLPNDRFSAERPEGSISTLTIQRTEQRDSAMYRCASSLVAVEKLFFGSGTQLSVL.

V is TRBV6-2 or TRBV6-3 and J is TRBJ1-6; D perhaps matches TRBD1 (5 bases). Per germline, CDR1 MNHEY and CDR2 SVGEGT. Trimming took 6 bases from V and 3 from J, leaving 9 bases between them. CDR3 length: 14 amino acids. The CDR3 is CASSQRGYNSPLHF. The DNA for the CDR3 is TGTGCCAGCAGCCAGAGGGGCTATAATTCACCCCTCCACTTT.

The rearrangement joins TRBV6-5 to TRBJ2-1; D perhaps matches TRBD2 (6 bases). Trimming took 2 bases from V and 2 from J, leaving 13 bases between them. This CDR3 spans 16 amino acids. Per the germline V gene, CDR1 is MNHEY and CDR2 is SVGAGI. Here the CDR3 reads CASSYGRGATYNEQFF. CDR3 nucleotide sequence: TGTGCCAGCAGTTACGGGCGGGGAGCCACCTACAATGAGCAGTTCTTC.

This clonotype was found many times. V gene TRBV7-9 combines with J gene TRBJ2-1; a weak D match, TRBD1 (6 bases). The CDR3 sequence is 13 residues long. V was cut by 5 bases and J by 6 bases, with 11 bases left in between. Germline loops: CDR1 SEHNR, CDR2 FQNEAQ (reference sequence). The chain's CDR3 is CASSVQTGNEQFF. The CDR3 DNA sequence: TGTGCCAGCAGCGTGCAGACAGGCAATGAGCAGTTCTTC.

This clonotype was detected only a few times. The chain carries TRBV7-2 and TRBJ2-2; no clear D gene. The germline V gene encodes CDR1 SGHTA and CDR2 FQGNSA. V dropped 5 bases and J dropped 5 bases, with 12 bases sitting between them. This CDR3 is built from 14 residues. The CDR3 here is CASSTMLETGELFF. In DNA form, the CDR3 reads TGTGCCAGCAGCACAATGTTAGAAACCGGGGAGCTGTTTTTT.

This clonotype was counted between two and nine times. The CDR3 loop reads CASSTPGLAAENEQFF. The DNA of the CDR3 is TGTGCCAGCAGCACTCCTGGGCTAGCGGCCGAGAATGAGCAGTTCTTC. V gene TRBV7-9 combines with J gene TRBJ2-1; 7 positions match TRBD2. The V segment lost 5 bases and the J segment 7 bases; nucleotides outside the gene matches: 14. CDR1 SEHNR and CDR2 FQNEAQ come from the germline V gene (reference sequence). CDR3 length equals 16 residues.

The CDR3: CASRPGVAKNIQYF. CDR3 bases: TGTGCCAGCAGGCCGGGGGTAGCCAAAAACATTCAGTACTTC. The chain has TRBV12-3 or TRBV12-4 and TRBJ2-4; D perhaps matches TRBD2 (6 bases). Deletions cut 6 bases from V and 0 bases from J, with 9 bases between. The CDR3 has 14 amino acids.

The V gene is TRBV5-6, the J gene TRBJ2-7; no clear D gene. Looked up from germline, CDR1 is SGHDT and CDR2 is YYEEEE. The CDR3 loop spans 16 amino acids. The V end was cut by 4 bases, the J end by 2 bases, with 19 bases between. CDR3 amino acids: CASSHPLRRRTYEQYF. The CDR3 DNA sequence: TGTGCCAGCAGCCATCCCCTAAGGAGACGAACCTACGAGCAGTACTTC. The whole variable domain, remainder taken from reference TRBV5-6 and TRBJ2-7, is DAGVTQSPTHLIKTRGQQVTLRCSPKSGHDTVSWYQQALGQGPQFIFQYYEEEERQRGNFPDRFSGHQFPNYSSELNVNALLLGDSALYLCASSHPLRRRTYEQYFGPGTRLTVT.

The chain uses TRBV2 and TRBJ2-5, with D perhaps matching TRBD1 (5 bases). The V end was cut by 7 bases, the J end by 5 bases, with 20 bases between. The CDR3 sequence is 15 residues long. Germline CDR1 is SNHLY and CDR2 is FYNNEI. The CDR3 bases are TGTGCCAGCACGAGTGCGCAGGGTAGTGGGGAGACCCAGTACTTC. Translating gives CASTSAQGSGETQYF.

This chain connects TRBV27 to TRBJ2-6, with D maybe TRBD2 (5 bases). This CDR3 is 16 amino acids long. Germline V lookup: CDR1 MNHEY, CDR2 SMNVEV (reference sequence). Trimming removed 0 bases from V and 2 bases from J, with 8 bases in between. The CDR3 here is CASSLSRRTGANVLTF. The CDR3 region has the DNA TGTGCCAGCAGTTTATCGAGGAGGACTGGGGCCAACGTCCTGACTTTC.

In this sample, this clonotype turned up many times. The V and J genes are TRBV28 and TRBJ2-3, with 8 nucleotides matching TRBD2. The CDR3 spans 16 residues. V shed 1 base and J 0 bases; nucleotides not matched to a gene: 3. CDR1 is MDHEN, CDR2 SYDVKM, per germline. CDR3 nucleotides: TGTGCCAGCAGTTTATTGGTAGCGGGAAGCACAGATACGCAGTATTTT. It is translated as CASSLLVAGSTDTQYF.

In this sample, this clonotype turned up a few times. J is TRBJ2-7 and V is TRBV2, with 12 bases that match TRBD2. Germline assignment: CDR1 SNHLY and CDR2 FYNNEI. Trimming cost V 2 bases and J 0 bases; bases outside gene matches: 2. The CDR3 is made up of 16 amino acids. The CDR3 protein is CASSEWTSGVSYEQYF. The CDR3 DNA reads TGTGCCAGCAGTGAATGGACTAGCGGGGTCTCCTACGAGCAGTACTTC.

The chain combines TRBV29-1 with TRBJ1-1; the D is unclear. The CDR3 runs 14 residues. V was clipped by 0 bases and J by 1 base, with 9 bases between them. The germline CDR1 and CDR2 sequences are SQVTM and ANQGSEA. The CDR3 spells CSVEEQLTNTEAFF. In DNA, the CDR3 is TGCAGCGTTGAAGAACAGCTTACGAACACTGAAGCTTTCTTT.

The V call is TRBV7-9, the J call TRBJ1-2, with D tentatively TRBD1 (5 bases). CDR3 length: 14 residues. V lost 7 bases to trimming and J lost 4 bases, with 16 bases between them. From germline, CDR1 is SEHNR and CDR2 FQNEAQ (reference sequence). The CDR3 DNA sequence: TGTGCCAGCACCCGTGACCAGGGAGGCTATGGCTACACCTTC. Its protein product is CASTRDQGGYGYTF.

The chain links TRBV6-1 to TRBJ2-1; D is ambiguous. The germline gives CDR1 MNHNS, CDR2 SASEGT. V gave up 7 bases and J gave up 0 bases, with 16 bases separating them. The length of the CDR3 is 16 residues. CDR3 loop: CASTRDGLSSYNEQFF. CDR3 bases: TGTGCCAGCACTAGAGATGGCTTGAGCTCCTACAATGAGCAGTTCTTC.

V usage is TRBV6-1 and J usage is TRBJ1-1; D is ambiguous. With 9 bases removed from V and 1 base from J, the gap between germline ends came to 15 bases. CDR1 is MNHNS and CDR2 is SASEGT in the germline V gene. The CDR3 consists of 14 residues. CDR3 amino acids: CASTLEAWNTEAFF. The CDR3 coding sequence is TGTGCCAGTACCTTGGAGGCCTGGAACACTGAAGCTTTCTTT.

This clonotype was seen a handful of times. This rearrangement joins TRBV11-2 to TRBJ2-5; 10 bases align to TRBD2. CDR3 length: 16 amino acids. J gave up 5 bases and V 5 bases, and 11 bases lay outside the gene matches. CDR1 and CDR2 (germline): SGHAT, FQNNGV. CDR3 in DNA: TGTGCCAGCAGCCCCCGTGATAGCGGGGGGTTGGAGACCCAGTACTTC. As protein: CASSPRDSGGLETQYF.

The table lists this clonotype with many counts. This chain joins TRBV3-1 and TRBJ1-1; perhaps TRBD1 as D (6 bases). Germline loops: CDR1 LGHDT, CDR2 YNNKEL (reference sequence). Trimming cost V 2 bases and J 2 bases, with 12 bases left between them. The CDR3 covers 15 residues. The CDR3: CASSQRRGSNTEAFF. The CDR3 nucleotides read TGTGCCAGCAGCCAACGCAGGGGAAGTAACACTGAAGCTTTCTTT.